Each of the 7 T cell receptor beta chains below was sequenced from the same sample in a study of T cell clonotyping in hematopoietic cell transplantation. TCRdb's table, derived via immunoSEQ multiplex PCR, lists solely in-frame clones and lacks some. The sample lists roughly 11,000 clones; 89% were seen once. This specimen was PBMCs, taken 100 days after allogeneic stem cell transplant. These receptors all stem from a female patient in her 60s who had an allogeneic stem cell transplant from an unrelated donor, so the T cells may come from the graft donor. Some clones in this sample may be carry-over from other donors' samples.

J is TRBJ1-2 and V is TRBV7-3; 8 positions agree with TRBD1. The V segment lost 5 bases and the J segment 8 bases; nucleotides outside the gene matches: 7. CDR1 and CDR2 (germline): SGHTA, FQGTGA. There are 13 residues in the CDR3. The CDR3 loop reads CASSLMTGEGYTF. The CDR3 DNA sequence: TGTGCCAGCAGCCTAATGACAGGGGAGGGCTACACCTTC. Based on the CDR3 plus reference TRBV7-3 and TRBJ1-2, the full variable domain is GAGVSQTPSNKVTEKGKYVELRCDPISGHTALYWYRQSLGQGPEFLIYFQGTGAADDSGLPNDRFFAVRPEGSVSTLKIQRTERGDSAVYLCASSLMTGEGYTFGSGTRLTVV.

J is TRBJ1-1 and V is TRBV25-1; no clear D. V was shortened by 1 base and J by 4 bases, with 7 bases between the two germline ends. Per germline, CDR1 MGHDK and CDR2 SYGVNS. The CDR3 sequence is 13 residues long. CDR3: CASSELSGTEAFF. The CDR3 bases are TGTGCCAGCAGTGAATTGTCGGGCACTGAAGCTTTCTTT.

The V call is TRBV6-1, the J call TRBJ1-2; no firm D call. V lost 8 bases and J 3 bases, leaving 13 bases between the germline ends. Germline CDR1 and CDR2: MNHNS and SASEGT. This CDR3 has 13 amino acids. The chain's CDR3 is CASSAFGDYGYTF. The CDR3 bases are TGTGCCAGCTCCGCCTTTGGTGACTATGGCTACACCTTC.

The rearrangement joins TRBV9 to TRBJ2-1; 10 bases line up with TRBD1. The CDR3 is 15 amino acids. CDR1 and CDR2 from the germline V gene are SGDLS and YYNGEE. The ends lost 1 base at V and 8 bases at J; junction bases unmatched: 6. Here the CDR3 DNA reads TGTGCCAGCAGCGTACCCGGACAGGGGGGAGATGAGCAGTTCTTC. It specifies CASSVPGQGGDEQFF.

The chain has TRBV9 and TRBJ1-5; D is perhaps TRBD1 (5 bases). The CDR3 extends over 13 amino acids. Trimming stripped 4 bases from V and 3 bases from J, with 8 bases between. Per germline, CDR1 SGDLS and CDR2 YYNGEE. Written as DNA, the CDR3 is TGTGCCAGCAGCACAGGACTCAATCAGCCCCAGCATTTT. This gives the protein CASSTGLNQPQHF.

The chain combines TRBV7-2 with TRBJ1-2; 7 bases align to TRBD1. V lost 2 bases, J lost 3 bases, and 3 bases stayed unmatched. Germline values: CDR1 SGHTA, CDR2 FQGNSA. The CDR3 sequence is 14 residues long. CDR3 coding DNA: TGTGCCAGCAGCTTAAATGGACAGGACTATGGCTACACCTTC. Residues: CASSLNGQDYGYTF.

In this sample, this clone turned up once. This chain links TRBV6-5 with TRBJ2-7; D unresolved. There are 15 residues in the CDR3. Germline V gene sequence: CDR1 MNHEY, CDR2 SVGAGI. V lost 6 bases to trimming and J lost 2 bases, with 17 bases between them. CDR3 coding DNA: TGTGCCAGCAGGCCCAGGTGGCCCGATCCCTACGAGCAGTACTTC. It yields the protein CASRPRWPDPYEQYF.